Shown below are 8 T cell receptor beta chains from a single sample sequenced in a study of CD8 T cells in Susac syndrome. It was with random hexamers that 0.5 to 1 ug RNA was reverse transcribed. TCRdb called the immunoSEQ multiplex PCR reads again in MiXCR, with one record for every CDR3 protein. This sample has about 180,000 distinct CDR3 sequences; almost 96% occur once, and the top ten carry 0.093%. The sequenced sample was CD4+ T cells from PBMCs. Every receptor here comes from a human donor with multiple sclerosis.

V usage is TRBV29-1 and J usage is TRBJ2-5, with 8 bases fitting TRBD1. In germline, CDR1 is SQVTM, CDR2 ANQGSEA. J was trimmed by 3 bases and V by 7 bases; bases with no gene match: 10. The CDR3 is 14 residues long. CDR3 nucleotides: TGCAGCGCCTCCAACTCAGGGGGCGAAGAGACCCAGTACTTC. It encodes CSASNSGGEETQYF.

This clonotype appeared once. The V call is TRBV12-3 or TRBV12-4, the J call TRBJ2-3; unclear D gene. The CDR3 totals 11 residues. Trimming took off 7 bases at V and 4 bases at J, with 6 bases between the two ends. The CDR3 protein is CASTWADTQYF. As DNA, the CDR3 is TGTGCCAGCACTTGGGCAGATACGCAGTATTTT.

The CDR3 spells CASSLLTGGVSEAFF. The CDR3 bases are TGTGCCAGCAGCCTCTTGACAGGGGGTGTTTCTGAAGCTTTCTTT. This sequence joins TRBV7-3 and TRBJ1-1, with TRBD1 identical over 9 bases. The germline V gene has CDR1 SGHTA and CDR2 FQGTGA. This CDR3 spans 15 amino acids. V shed 5 bases, J shed 6 bases, and the junction held 10 bases outside the gene matches. Combining the CDR3 with reference TRBV7-3 and TRBJ1-1 gives the whole variable domain GAGVSQTPSNKVTEKGKYVELRCDPISGHTALYWYRQSLGQGPEFLIYFQGTGAADDSGLPNDRFFAVRPEGSVSTLKIQRTERGDSAVYLCASSLLTGGVSEAFFGQGTRLTVV.

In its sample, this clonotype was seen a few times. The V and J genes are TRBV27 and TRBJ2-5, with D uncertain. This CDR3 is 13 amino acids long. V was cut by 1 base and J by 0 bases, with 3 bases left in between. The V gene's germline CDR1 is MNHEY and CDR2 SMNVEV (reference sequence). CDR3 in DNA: TGTGCCAGCAGTTTATGGGACCAAGAGACCCAGTACTTC. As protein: CASSLWDQETQYF.

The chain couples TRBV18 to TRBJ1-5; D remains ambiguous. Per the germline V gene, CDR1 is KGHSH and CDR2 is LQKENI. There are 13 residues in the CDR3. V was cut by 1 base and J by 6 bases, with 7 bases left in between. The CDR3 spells CASSPRGGQPQHF. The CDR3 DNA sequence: TGTGCCAGCTCACCACGGGGAGGTCAGCCCCAGCATTTT.

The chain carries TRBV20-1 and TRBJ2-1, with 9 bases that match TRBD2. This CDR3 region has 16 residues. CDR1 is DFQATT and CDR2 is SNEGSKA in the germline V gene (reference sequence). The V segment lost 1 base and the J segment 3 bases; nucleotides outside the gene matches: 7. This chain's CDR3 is CSARASGGRVYNEQFF. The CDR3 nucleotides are TGCAGTGCTAGAGCCAGCGGGGGGAGGGTCTACAATGAGCAGTTCTTC.

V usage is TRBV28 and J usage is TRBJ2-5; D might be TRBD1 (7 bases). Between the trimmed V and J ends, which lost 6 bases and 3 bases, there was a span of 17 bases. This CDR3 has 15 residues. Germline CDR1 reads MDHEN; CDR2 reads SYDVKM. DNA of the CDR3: TGTGCCAGCAGCATTCCCAGGGGGGCGGAAGAGACCCAGTACTTC. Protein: CASSIPRGAEETQYF.

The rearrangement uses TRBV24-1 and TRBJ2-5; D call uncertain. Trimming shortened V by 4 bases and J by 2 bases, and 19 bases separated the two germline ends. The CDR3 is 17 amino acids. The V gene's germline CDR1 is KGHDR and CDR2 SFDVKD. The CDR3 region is CATSDPLEGLLQETQYF. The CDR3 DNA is TGTGCCACCAGTGACCCCCTCGAAGGCCTACTACAAGAGACCCAGTACTTC.